The 27 T cell receptor beta chains given below trace back to one sample, sequenced in a study of T cell clonality in common variable immunodeficiency. Profiling relied on immunoSEQ multiplex PCR, and the TCRdb table lists in-frame clones only, not all of them. The sample has some 53,000 clones, none seen only once. The sequencing sample was made of peripheral blood mononuclear cells. The receptors were gathered from a person aged 18-70 years in good health.

The sample holds many counts of this clone. The read is 3 residues too short to cover the CDR3 end, so that end is filled in from the germline J gene. V and J are TRBV18 and TRBJ2-3; no reliable D call. The CDR3 extends over 14 amino acids. V lost 2 bases and J lost 0, with 6 bases in between. CDR1 is KGHSH, CDR2 LQKENI, per germline. The CDR3: CASSPRASTDTQYF. The DNA read from the CDR3 is TGTGCCAGCTCACCAAGGGCAAGCACAGATACG.

Only a few counts were recorded for this clone. The read stops 3 residues short of the end of the CDR3; the missing end is completed from the germline J gene. V gene TRBV20-1 combines with J gene TRBJ2-1; the D gene is possibly TRBD1 (6 bases). This CDR3 has 14 amino acids. CDR1 is DFQATT, CDR2 SNEGSKA, per germline (reference sequence). V dropped 6 bases and J dropped 7 bases, with 19 bases sitting between them. The CDR3 spells CSAVGQRKGNEQFF. Partial CDR3 DNA: TGCAGTGCCGTCGGACAGAGAAAGGGGAATGAG.

In its sample, this clone was seen many times. The DNA ends 3 residues before the CDR3 does, and the rest of the CDR3 is filled in from the germline J gene. J is TRBJ2-3 and V is TRBV30; TRBD1 aligns across 7 bases. The CDR3 consists of 11 residues. The germline V gene encodes CDR1 GTSNPN and CDR2 SVGIG (reference sequence). The CDR3 here is CAWGQEETQYF. The part of the CDR3 DNA that was read is TGTGCCTGGGGACAGGAGGAGACG. The full variable domain, rest sourced from reference TRBV30 and TRBJ2-3, is SQTIHQWPATLVQPVGSPLSLECTVEGTSNPNLYWYRQAAGRGLQLLFYSVGIGQISSEVPQNLSASRPQDRQFILSSKKLLLSDSGFYLCAWGQEETQYFGPGTRLTVL.

This clone was counted ten times or more. Read data end 3 residues before the CDR3 end; the end is taken from the germline J gene. The V call is TRBV7-3, the J call TRBJ2-2, with D tentatively TRBD2 (5 bases). Per germline, CDR1 SGHTA and CDR2 FQGTGA. Trimming removed 4 bases from V and 6 bases from J, with 9 bases in between. This CDR3 is built from 13 residues. CDR3 bases read: TGTGCCAGCAGCTCCGACTACCCCGGGGAG. It translates to CASSSDYPGE. In full, the CDR3 is CASSSDYPGELFF.

This clone was counted many times. The read finishes 3 residues shy of the CDR3 end, and the germline J gene is used to complete it. The V gene is TRBV20-1, the J gene TRBJ2-1, with a tentative D call TRBD2 (5 bases). The ends were cut back, 0 bases at V and 7 bases at J, with 19 bases in the middle. The CDR3 runs 16 residues. CDR1 and CDR2 (germline): DFQATT, SNEGSKA (reference sequence). Partial CDR3 DNA: TGCAGTGCTAGAGAGGTCGGGGAAACGGTTTTTAATGAG. Protein product: CSAREVGETVFNE. From start to end, the CDR3 is CSAREVGETVFNEQFF.

There are a few counts of this clone. One end of the junction is discordant with germline, which a read error may explain. The missing CDR3 end, 3 residues past where the read stops, is filled in from the germline J gene. At the DNA level, this CDR3 is encoded by other sequences in the same sample as well. The chain links TRBV19 to TRBJ1-2; weak D call: TRBD1 (6 bases). CDR3 length: 13 amino acids. The germline CDR1 and CDR2 sequences are LNHDA and SQIVND (reference sequence). CDR3 DNA, as far as it was read: TGTGCCAGTAGTCACAGGGCCGACTATGGA. Translation gives CASSHRADYG. The full CDR3 protein reads CASSHRADYGYTF.

This clone was recorded at least ten times. With the read ending 3 residues before the CDR3 end, the germline J gene is used to fill in that end. V and J are TRBV2 and TRBJ2-3; 8 positions match TRBD1. Germline lookup yields CDR1 SNHLY and CDR2 FYNNEI. The V and J ends lost 2 bases and 0 bases, in that order; junction bases with no gene match: 1. This CDR3 comprises 15 residues. The CDR3 bases that were read are TGTGCCAGCAGTGAAAGGGACAGGAGCACAGATACG. It is translated as CASSERDRSTDT. The CDR3 reads in full as CASSERDRSTDTQYF.

Turning to this clone: The sequence runs out 3 residues before the end of the CDR3; the remainder is reconstructed from the germline J gene. The rearrangement joins TRBV19 to TRBJ2-2, with 12 bases fitting TRBD2. The CDR3 totals 16 residues. Per germline, CDR1 LNHDA and CDR2 SQIVND (reference sequence). The V segment lost 9 bases and the J segment 3 bases; nucleotides outside the gene matches: 8. CDR3 sequence: CASKILAGGDTGELFF. The sequenced part of the CDR3 DNA is TGTGCCAGCAAGATTCTAGCGGGAGGGGACACCGGGGAG.

Turning to this clone: The read terminates 3 residues ahead of where the CDR3 ends, so the germline J gene completes it. The chain combines TRBV11-2 with TRBJ2-7, with 7 bases lining up with TRBD2. The CDR3 spans 15 residues. Germline V gene lookup returns CDR1 SGHAT and CDR2 FQNNGV. Germline trimming cut 2 bases from V and 5 bases from J; bases unmatched to any gene: 9. This CDR3 reads CASSLLGGSSNEQYF. The sequenced CDR3 bases are TGTGCCAGCAGCTTATTGGGCGGGAGTAGTAACGAG.

This clone was seen at least ten times. From the germline J gene comes the end of the CDR3, since the read stops 3 residues before it. The gene calls are TRBV20-1 and TRBJ2-3; TRBD2 matches 11 bases. Germline trimming cut 4 bases from V and 3 bases from J; bases unmatched to any gene: 6. Germline CDR1 and CDR2: DFQATT and SNEGSKA (reference sequence). This CDR3 is built from 15 residues. Incomplete CDR3 DNA: TGCAGTGCTAAAGGACTAGCGGGCACTACAGATACG. Its translation is CSAKGLAGTTDT. The whole CDR3 protein reads CSAKGLAGTTDTQYF.

Many counts were recorded for this clone. At one end, the junction sequence differs from germline, possibly due to a read error. The read stops 3 residues short of the end of the CDR3; the missing end is completed from the germline J gene. The chain links TRBV4-2 to TRBJ2-3; 7 nucleotides align to TRBD1. Germline V CDR1 and CDR2: LGHNA, YNFKEQ. The CDR3 loop spans 14 amino acids. Incomplete CDR3 DNA: TGCGCCAGCAGCCAAGATGGCAGGGGGGATACG. Protein sequence: CASSQDGRGDT. The whole CDR3 protein reads CASSQDGRGDTQYF.

As for this clone: The CDR3 end lies 3 residues beyond the end of the read and is filled in from the germline J gene. The J gene is TRBJ2-3, the V gene TRBV18, with TRBD1 matching over 10 bases. This CDR3 has 16 residues. The germline V gene encodes CDR1 KGHSH and CDR2 LQKENI. The CDR3 sequence: CASSPTSGQGWQTQYF. The sequenced part of the CDR3 DNA is TGTGCCAGCTCACCAACCTCGGGACAGGGGTGGCAGACG.

The sample holds many counts of this clone. The sequenced fragment ends 3 residues before the CDR3 boundary, so the rest is inferred from the germline J gene. The chain employs TRBV5-1 and TRBJ1-4; 11 nucleotides match TRBD1. Germline CDR1 SGHRS, CDR2 YFSETQ. The CDR3 length is 15 residues. V lost 4 bases and J lost 4; bases outside the gene matches: 3. CDR3 region: CASSQGQGDNEKLFF. CDR3 DNA (partial): TGCGCCAGCAGCCAGGGACAGGGGGATAATGAAAAA.

This clone was seen ten or more times. The missing CDR3 end, 3 residues past where the read stops, is filled in from the germline J gene. The rearrangement links TRBV28 to TRBJ2-1, with TRBD2 identical over 12 bases. The junction had 4 bases not matched to a gene; V was cut back by 6 bases and J by 4 bases. CDR1 and CDR2 (germline): MDHEN, SYDVKM. CDR3 length equals 15 residues. CDR3 DNA, as far as it was read: TGTGCCAGCAGCATGACTAGCGGGAGTTACAATGAG. It is translated as CASSMTSGSYNE. The whole CDR3 sequence is CASSMTSGSYNEQFF.

This clone was seen repeatedly, ten times or more. The CDR3 end lies 3 residues beyond the end of the read and is filled in from the germline J gene. Other DNA sequences in this sample translate to the same CDR3. The chain is built from TRBV13 and TRBJ1-1; D possibly corresponds to TRBD1 (5 bases). The CDR3 runs to 13 residues. CDR1 is PRHDT, CDR2 FYEKMQ, per germline (reference sequence). The ends were cut back, 5 bases at V and 5 bases at J, with 12 bases in the middle. CDR3 bases read: TGTGCCAGCAGCCACGGCCGGGGGACTGAA. It yields the protein CASSHGRGTE. The entire CDR3 is CASSHGRGTEAFF.

As for this clone: The sequence runs out 3 residues before the end of the CDR3; the remainder is reconstructed from the germline J gene. The chain links TRBV7-9 to TRBJ1-4, with D possibly matching TRBD1 (6 bases). Trimming pared 5 bases from V and 8 bases from J, leaving 9 bases between. CDR3 size: 12 residues. Germline lookup yields CDR1 SEHNR and CDR2 FQNEAQ (reference sequence). The DNA read from the CDR3 is TGTGCCAGCAGCACGGACAGAGAAAAA. Amino acid sequence: CASSTDREK. The full CDR3 sequence reads CASSTDREKLFF.

This clone appeared many times. The read gets to within 3 residues of the CDR3 end, and the germline J gene fills in the rest. The V and J genes are TRBV4-2 and TRBJ2-7; maybe TRBD1 (5 bases). Looked up from germline, CDR1 is LGHNA and CDR2 is YNFKEQ. This CDR3 is 16 amino acids long. Trimming removed 3 bases at V and 3 bases at J, with 18 bases between. The sequenced part of the CDR3 DNA is TGTGCCAGCAGCCATACAACAGGTGCACCGGTCTACGAG. Amino acid sequence: CASSHTTGAPVYE. The full CDR3 reads CASSHTTGAPVYEQYF.

This clone has a count of ten or more. The read falls 3 residues short of the CDR3 end, and the missing part is taken from the germline J gene. This chain uses TRBV2 with TRBJ1-2, with D possibly being TRBD1 (6 bases). In germline, CDR1 is SNHLY, CDR2 FYNNEI. The CDR3 is 13 amino acids. The CDR3 spells CASSGRTDRGYTF. The sequenced part of the CDR3 DNA is TGTGCCAGCAGTGGACGGACAGATCGCGGC. The full variable domain, rest sourced from reference TRBV2 and TRBJ1-2, is EPEVTQTPSHQVTQMGQEVILRCVPISNHLYFYWYRQILGQKVEFLVSFYNNEISEKSEIFDDQFSVERPDGSNFTLKIRSTKLEDSAMYFCASSGRTDRGYTFGSGTRLTVV.

This clone was observed at least ten times. The read ends 3 residues shy of where the CDR3 ends; the end is completed using the germline J gene. This chain joins TRBV19 and TRBJ2-1; TRBD2 agrees at 9 bases. CDR1 is LNHDA and CDR2 is SQIVND in the germline V gene (reference sequence). V trimming: 5 bases; J trimming: 8 bases; junction bases outside the gene matches: 7. CDR3 length equals 14 residues. CDR3 amino acids: CASSLIAGAHEQFF. Incomplete CDR3 DNA: TGTGCCAGTAGTCTAATAGCGGGAGCCCATGAG.

Many counts were recorded for this clone. The read terminates 3 residues before the CDR3 end, so the remaining end is supplied by the germline J gene. The gene calls are TRBV30 and TRBJ2-1; 9 bases match TRBD2. Trimming took 2 bases from V and 4 from J; bases not matched to a gene: 6. The germline V gene has CDR1 GTSNPN and CDR2 SVGIG (reference sequence). This CDR3 comprises 15 residues. This CDR3 reads CAWSTRTSAYNEQFF. The CDR3 bases that were read are TGTGCCTGGAGTACCCGGACTAGCGCGTACAATGAG.

This clone was observed at least ten times. The read ends 3 residues before the CDR3 terminus; that terminus is restored from the germline J gene. The J gene is TRBJ2-1, the V gene TRBV29-1; tentatively, D is TRBD2 (6 bases). V gave up 5 bases and J gave up 2 bases, with 13 bases separating them. Germline loops: CDR1 SQVTM, CDR2 ANQGSEA. The CDR3 loop spans 14 amino acids. The DNA read from the CDR3 is TGCAGCGTTCAATCGGGGGTAACCTACAATGAG. It translates to CSVQSGVTYNE. The complete CDR3 reads CSVQSGVTYNEQFF.

This clone was seen many times. The observed sequence ends 3 residues before the CDR3 terminus, with the missing tail filled in from the germline J gene. V usage is TRBV7-3 and J usage is TRBJ2-1; 7 positions match TRBD1. The germline CDR1 and CDR2 sequences are SGHTA and FQGTGA. The V segment lost 4 bases and the J segment 1 base; nucleotides outside the gene matches: 1. The CDR3 covers 14 residues. The CDR3 loop is CASSSGQSYNEQFF. The covered CDR3 bases are TGTGCCAGCAGCTCGGGACAGTCCTACAATGAG.

This clone was seen more than once but under ten times. The observed sequence ends 3 residues before the CDR3 terminus, with the missing tail filled in from the germline J gene. V and J are TRBV19 and TRBJ2-2, with TRBD2 matching 11 bases. The CDR3 has 14 amino acids. Per the germline V gene, CDR1 is LNHDA and CDR2 is SQIVND (reference sequence). The part of the CDR3 DNA that was read is TGTGCCAGTAGTATGCCCCCCACTAGCGGGAGG. Protein product: CASSMPPTSGR. The CDR3 reads in full as CASSMPPTSGRLFF. The full variable domain, rest sourced from reference TRBV19 and TRBJ2-2, is DGGITQSPKYLFRKEGQNVTLSCEQNLNHDAMYWYRQDPGQGLRLIYYSQIVNDFQKGDIAEGYSVSREKKESFPLTVTSAQKNPTAFYLCASSMPPTSGRLFFGEGSRLTVL.

Ten or more counts support this clone. The observed sequence ends 3 residues before the CDR3 terminus, with the missing tail filled in from the germline J gene. The J gene is TRBJ2-3, the V gene TRBV4-2, with 15 bases lining up with TRBD2. Germline V lookup: CDR1 LGHNA, CDR2 YNFKEQ. The ends lost 4 bases at V and 3 bases at J; junction bases unmatched: 8. There are 18 residues in the CDR3. CDR3 protein: CASSPGLAGGKGTDTQYF. CDR3 bases read: TGTGCCAGCAGCCCCGGACTAGCGGGAGGGAAGGGGACAGATACG.

In its sample, this clone was seen many times. The CDR3 goes on 3 residues after the read ends, and that part is filled in from the germline J gene. This chain joins TRBV5-6 and TRBJ1-2, with TRBD1 as a possible D gene (6 bases). Trimming shortened V by 4 bases and J by 2 bases, and 15 bases separated the two germline ends. CDR1 and CDR2 (germline): SGHDT, YYEEEE. CDR3 length equals 15 residues. The sequenced CDR3 bases are TGTGCCAGCAGCGGATGGACAGCAAACAACTATGGC. It specifies CASSGWTANNYG. The whole CDR3 region reads CASSGWTANNYGYTF.

There are many counts of this clone. The read gets to within 3 residues of the CDR3 end, and the germline J gene fills in the rest. The chain joins TRBV5-1 to TRBJ2-3, with TRBD2 identical over 13 bases. This CDR3 comprises 18 residues. Germline CDR1 and CDR2: SGHRS and YFSETQ. Trimming removed 4 bases from V and 6 bases from J; junction bases left unmatched: 14. The sequenced part of the CDR3 DNA is TGCGCCAGCAGCGAGATACTAGCGGGAGGGCCCATCGGGGATACG. Its translation is CASSEILAGGPIGDT. The complete CDR3 reads CASSEILAGGPIGDTQYF.

This clone was observed many times. The read ends 3 residues before the CDR3 terminus; that terminus is restored from the germline J gene. The J gene is TRBJ2-1, the V gene TRBV5-1, with a weak D call TRBD1 (5 bases). V lost 0 bases and J lost 3, with 7 bases in between. Germline lookup yields CDR1 SGHRS and CDR2 YFSETQ. The CDR3 is 14 amino acids. The covered CDR3 bases are TGCGCCAGCAGCTTGGCAGGGAACTACAATGAG. Residues: CASSLAGNYNE. The entire CDR3 is CASSLAGNYNEQFF.